The text below deals with one T cell receptor beta chain. The entry originates in a study of blood T cell repertoires in COVID-19. Clones were read by immunoSEQ multiplex PCR, and TCRdb kept only the in-frame ones, dropping some. The table shows about 220,000 clones, with 87% occurring only once. The CDR3 is 15 amino acids. CDR1 and CDR2 (germline): KGHSH, LQKENI. J gave up 5 bases and V 3 bases, and 4 bases lay outside the gene matches. The sequence was obtained from a woman in her twenties or thirties with acute COVID-19. The rearrangement uses TRBV18 and TRBJ1-4; 9 nucleotides agree with TRBD1. Input material: PBMCs or T cells enriched from blood (not recorded which). The CDR3 sequence: CASSPTDRGNEKLFF. The CDR3 DNA reads TGTGCCAGCTCACCCACGGACAGGGGAAATGAAAAACTGTTTTTT.